This T cell receptor beta chain was recovered during a study of CD8 T cells in ankylosing spondylitis. Of note for this clonotype: Its antigen is unidentified.

TCRdb used MiXCR to reprocess the 5' RACE reads, holding one entry per CDR3 protein. The sample shows roughly 350,000 distinct CDR3 sequences, roughly 8% of them seen only once. Study results and caveats: About 8 highly homologous variants made up a TCR beta motif that seemed to typify ankylosing spondylitis blood.

Germline V lookup: CDR1 LNHNV, CDR2 YYDKDF (reference sequence). The ends were cut back, 5 bases at V and 5 bases at J, with 26 bases in the middle. The CDR3 length is 18 residues. The chain links TRBV15 to TRBJ2-3; D gene ambiguous. The clonotype originates from a male donor with ankylosing spondylitis. The sequenced sample was blood, either unsorted or a sorted T cell fraction (not recorded which). CDR3 residues: CATSATALYSELVDTQYF. The CDR3 bases are TGTGCCACCAGCGCCACAGCCTTATACAGTGAATTGGTAGATACGCAGTATTTT.